This T cell receptor (beta chain) stems from a study of blood T cell repertoires in COVID-19. Looking at the study overall: The United States, Italy and Spain supplied acute and convalescent COVID-19 samples. PBMCs, B-cell-depleted T cells, or T cells were the source of the cDNA or gDNA that made up the material.

Original processing notes: Amplification of reference gene primers provided the estimated nucleated cell counts. Using immunoSEQ multiplex PCR, the repertoire was profiled, and TCRdb retains in-frame clones only, with some absent. V, J and clone size reflect that table, while D and trimming were determined from the DNA. The data contain some 100,000 clones, around 87% of them singletons. The CDR3 contains 17 residues. With V trimmed by 4 bases and J by 5 bases, 16 bases remained unmatched. In germline, CDR1 is SGHRS, CDR2 YFSETQ. Sequenced material: peripheral blood. The TCR was taken from a human donor in a cohort sampled during active COVID-19. The V gene is TRBV5-1, the J gene TRBJ2-5, with 8 nucleotides matching TRBD1. The CDR3 reads CASSLGPQTGARETQYF. CDR3 DNA sequence: TGCGCCAGCAGCCTCGGACCCCAGACAGGGGCTAGGGAGACCCAGTACTTC.